These 14 T cell receptor beta chains share one sample of origin, sequenced in a study of spatial heterogeneity in lung cancer. The time point was: blood at routine non-recurrence follow-up after resection. Researchers sequenced whole RNA taken from tumor, nontumor lung or frozen PBMC without sorting. MiXCR, applied by TCRdb to the 5' RACE reads, yields one record per CDR3 protein. The sample has more than 95,000 distinct CDR3 sequences, 9% to 15% seen once; the top ten hold approximately 16%. The material was PBMCs, obtained at follow-up. The receptors derive from a male donor with early-stage non-small cell lung cancer.

This chain links TRBV28 with TRBJ2-7, with TRBD1 as a possible D gene (6 bases). V lost 7 bases, J lost 2 bases, and 12 bases lay in between. The CDR3 spans 13 residues. Germline CDR1 MDHEN, CDR2 SYDVKM. The CDR3 region is CASKGQSPYEQYF. As DNA, the CDR3 is TGTGCCAGCAAAGGACAGTCCCCCTACGAGCAGTACTTC.

V is TRBV20-1 and J is TRBJ1-6, with TRBD1 as a possible D gene (6 bases). Germline CDR1 is DFQATT and CDR2 is SNEGSKA (reference sequence). Trimming removed 6 bases at V and 0 bases at J, with 15 bases between. CDR3 length equals 16 residues. CDR3 sequence reads: CSAPMGASSYNSPLHF. CDR3 sequence (DNA): TGCAGTGCCCCCATGGGGGCGAGCTCCTATAATTCACCCCTCCACTTT.

This clonotype was observed at least ten times. The DNA of the CDR3 is TGCAGTGCTAGACAGGGGGCCATGAACACTGAAGCTTTCTTT. Encoded protein: CSARQGAMNTEAFF. The chain employs TRBV20-1 and TRBJ1-1, with 8 bases fitting TRBD1. The CDR3 consists of 14 residues. Germline CDR1 is DFQATT and CDR2 is SNEGSKA (reference sequence). Trimming took 2 bases from V and 0 from J; bases not matched to a gene: 2.

This clonotype occurred a few times. Here the CDR3 DNA reads TGTGCCAGCAGCCCGTCGGGACAATACACCGGGGAGCTGTTTTTT. The encoded protein is CASSPSGQYTGELFF. This chain links TRBV11-2 with TRBJ2-2; TRBD1 might be the D (6 bases). This CDR3 spans 15 amino acids. Looked up from germline, CDR1 is SGHAT and CDR2 is FQNNGV. The V end was cut by 5 bases, the J end by 3 bases, with 13 bases between. Full variable domain (rest looked up from reference TRBV11-2 and TRBJ2-2): EAGVAQSPRYKIIEKRQSVAFWCNPISGHATLYWYQQILGQGPKLLIQFQNNGVVDDSQLPKDRFSAERLKGVDSTLKIQPAKLEDSAVYLCASSPSGQYTGELFFGEGSRLTVL.

This clonotype has more than one count but fewer than ten. The chain employs TRBV18 and TRBJ2-1, with D unresolved. Germline-derived CDR1 and CDR2 are KGHSH and LQKENI. The length of the CDR3 is 13 residues. V was trimmed by 2 bases and J by 7 bases, leaving 9 bases between them. CDR3 DNA: TGTGCCAGCTCACCAGACGGTATGAATGAGCAGTTCTTC. This gives the protein CASSPDGMNEQFF.

The gene calls are TRBV5-6 and TRBJ2-3; the D gene could be TRBD1 or TRBD2 (6 bases each). Germline V gene lookup returns CDR1 SGHDT and CDR2 YYEEEE. The V end lost 4 bases, the J end lost 2 bases, and 11 bases lay between the germline ends. The CDR3 length is 14 residues. The CDR3 loop is CASSAGQATDTQYF. The CDR3, as DNA: TGTGCCAGCAGCGCGGGACAAGCCACAGATACGCAGTATTTT.

This clonotype was picked up many times. This chain uses TRBV5-4 with TRBJ2-2, with D hard to call. This CDR3 is built from 15 residues. Germline CDR1 SGHNT, CDR2 YYREEE (reference sequence). The ends were cut back, 0 bases at V and 4 bases at J, with 10 bases in the middle. The CDR3 bases are TGTGCCAGCAGCTTGGACTTCGTGGGCACCGGGGAGCTGTTTTTT. Encoded protein: CASSLDFVGTGELFF.

This clonotype was seen only a few times. V and J are TRBV6-5 and TRBJ2-1; D is undetermined. This CDR3 has 13 residues. Per the germline V gene, CDR1 is MNHEY and CDR2 is SVGAGI. The germline V and J ends were trimmed by 4 bases and 4 bases, with 8 bases remaining between them. Written as DNA, the CDR3 is TGTGCCAGCAGTTCTCGATTTTACAATGAGCAGTTCTTC. Residues: CASSSRFYNEQFF.

This clonotype was counted at least ten times. This chain joins TRBV20-1 and TRBJ2-3; TRBD2 matches 14 bases. With V trimmed by 0 bases and J by 2 bases, 7 bases remained unmatched. The germline gives CDR1 DFQATT, CDR2 SNEGSKA (reference sequence). The CDR3 has 18 residues. CDR3 residues: CSARDHGTSGGLTDTQYF. The CDR3 nucleotides read TGCAGTGCTAGAGATCACGGGACTAGCGGGGGACTCACAGATACGCAGTATTTT.

This clonotype was recorded at least ten times. The rearrangement joins TRBV5-1 to TRBJ1-2, with 8 bases aligning to TRBD1. V shed 4 bases and J 3 bases; nucleotides not matched to a gene: 2. This CDR3 has 13 residues. The germline V gene has CDR1 SGHRS and CDR2 YFSETQ. CDR3 region: CASSKTGDYGYTF. The CDR3 coding sequence is TGCGCCAGCAGCAAGACAGGGGACTATGGCTACACCTTC.

As for this clonotype: The final CDR3 position lacks the conserved phenylalanine or tryptophan, pointing to a likely read error. The rearrangement uses TRBV20-1 and TRBJ1-1; 8 bases agree with TRBD1. This CDR3 region has 14 residues. Trimming cost V 6 bases and J 4 bases; bases outside gene matches: 10. Germline CDR1 and CDR2: DFQATT and SNEGSKA (reference sequence). Here the CDR3 reads CSALQGAEGTEAFS. In DNA form, the CDR3 reads TGCAGTGCGCTTCAGGGGGCTGAGGGCACTGAAGCTTTCTCT.

V is TRBV7-8 and J is TRBJ1-2; 10 nucleotides align to TRBD1. The CDR3 contains 14 residues. The ends lost 6 bases at V and 4 bases at J; junction bases unmatched: 5. Germline values: CDR1 SGHVS, CDR2 FQNEAQ. CDR3 bases: TGTGCCAGCAGACTGGACAGGGGGACCTATGGCTACACCTTC. This gives the protein CASRLDRGTYGYTF. Using reference TRBV7-8 and TRBJ1-2 for the parts outside the CDR3, the full variable domain is GAGVSQSPRYKVAKRGQDVALRCDPISGHVSLFWYQQALGQGPEFLTYFQNEAQLDKSGLPSDRFFAERPEGSVSTLKIQRTQQEDSAVYLCASRLDRGTYGYTFGSGTRLTVV.

This clonotype has more than one count but fewer than ten. This chain links TRBV6-2 or TRBV6-3 with TRBJ1-2; no clear D. Trimming pared 2 bases from V and 5 bases from J, leaving 6 bases between. The V gene's germline CDR1 is MNHEY and CDR2 SVGEGT. The CDR3 is made up of 12 amino acids. The CDR3 spells CASSYVQYGYTF. The DNA of the CDR3 is TGTGCCAGCAGTTACGTCCAGTATGGCTACACCTTC.

There are many counts of this clonotype. The chain has TRBV4-2 and TRBJ2-2; no firm D call. CDR3 length: 14 residues. V was shortened by 3 bases and J by 4 bases, with 9 bases between the two germline ends. Germline CDR1 and CDR2: LGHNA and YNFKEQ. CDR3 residues: CASSQPGLTGELFF. CDR3 nucleotides: TGTGCCAGCAGCCAGCCAGGTCTCACCGGGGAGCTGTTTTTT.